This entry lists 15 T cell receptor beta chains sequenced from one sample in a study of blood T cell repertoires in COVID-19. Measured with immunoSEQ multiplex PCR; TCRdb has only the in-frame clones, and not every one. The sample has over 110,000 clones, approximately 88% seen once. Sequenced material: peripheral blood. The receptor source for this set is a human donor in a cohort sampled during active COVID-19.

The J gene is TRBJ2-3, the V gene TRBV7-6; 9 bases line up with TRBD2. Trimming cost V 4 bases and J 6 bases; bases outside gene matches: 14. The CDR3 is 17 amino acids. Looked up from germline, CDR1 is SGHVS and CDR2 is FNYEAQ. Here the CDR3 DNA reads TGTGCCAGCAGCTCCGACGCTGGGACTAGCTGGCGGGATACGCAGTATTTT. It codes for CASSSDAGTSWRDTQYF.

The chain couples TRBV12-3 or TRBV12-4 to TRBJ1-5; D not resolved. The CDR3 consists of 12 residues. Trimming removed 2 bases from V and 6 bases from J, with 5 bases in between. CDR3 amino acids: CASSLLAQPQHF. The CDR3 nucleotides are TGTGCCAGCAGTTTACTGGCTCAGCCCCAGCATTTT.

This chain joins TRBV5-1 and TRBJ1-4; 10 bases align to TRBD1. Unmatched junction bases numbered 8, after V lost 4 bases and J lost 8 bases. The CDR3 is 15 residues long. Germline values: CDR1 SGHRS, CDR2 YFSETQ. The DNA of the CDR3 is TGCGCCAGCAGCCCGGGGGGGACAGGGGACGAAAAACTGTTTTTT. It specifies CASSPGGTGDEKLFF. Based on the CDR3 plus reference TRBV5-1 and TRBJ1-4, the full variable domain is KAGVTQTPRYLIKTRGQQVTLSCSPISGHRSVSWYQQTPGQGLQFLFEYFSETQRNKGNFPGRFSGRQFSNSRSEMNVSTLELGDSALYLCASSPGGTGDEKLFFGSGTQLSVL.

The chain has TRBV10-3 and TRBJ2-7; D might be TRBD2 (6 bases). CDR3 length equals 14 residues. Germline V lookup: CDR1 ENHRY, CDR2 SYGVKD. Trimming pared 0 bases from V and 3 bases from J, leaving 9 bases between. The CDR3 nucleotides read TGTGCCATCAGTGAGTCAGCGGGCCGCTACGAGCAGTACTTC. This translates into CAISESAGRYEQYF.

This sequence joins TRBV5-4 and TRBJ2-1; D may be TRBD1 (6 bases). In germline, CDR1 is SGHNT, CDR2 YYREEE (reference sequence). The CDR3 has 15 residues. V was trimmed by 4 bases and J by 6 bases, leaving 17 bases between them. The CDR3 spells CASSHPRGHSNEQFF. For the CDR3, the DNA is TGTGCCAGCAGCCACCCAAGGGGACATTCCAATGAGCAGTTCTTC.

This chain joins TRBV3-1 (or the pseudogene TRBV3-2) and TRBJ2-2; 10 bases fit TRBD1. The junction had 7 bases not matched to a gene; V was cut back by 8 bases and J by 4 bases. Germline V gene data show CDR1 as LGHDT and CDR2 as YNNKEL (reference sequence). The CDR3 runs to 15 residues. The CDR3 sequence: CASYSTGGPTGELFF. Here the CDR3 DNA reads TGTGCCAGCTACTCGACAGGGGGCCCCACCGGGGAGCTGTTTTTT.

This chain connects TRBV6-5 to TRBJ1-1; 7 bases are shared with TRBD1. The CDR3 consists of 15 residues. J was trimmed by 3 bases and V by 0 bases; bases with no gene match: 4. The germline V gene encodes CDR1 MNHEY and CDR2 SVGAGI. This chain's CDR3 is CASSYSTDRDTEAFF. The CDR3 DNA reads TGTGCCAGCAGTTACTCGACCGACAGGGACACTGAAGCTTTCTTT.

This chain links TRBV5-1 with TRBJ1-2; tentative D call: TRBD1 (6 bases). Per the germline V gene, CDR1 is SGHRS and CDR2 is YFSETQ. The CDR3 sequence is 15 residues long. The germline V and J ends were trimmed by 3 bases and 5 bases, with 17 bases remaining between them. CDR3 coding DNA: TGCGCCAGCAGCTCCCCGTCGGGGGGCGATTATGGCTACACCTTC. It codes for CASSSPSGGDYGYTF.

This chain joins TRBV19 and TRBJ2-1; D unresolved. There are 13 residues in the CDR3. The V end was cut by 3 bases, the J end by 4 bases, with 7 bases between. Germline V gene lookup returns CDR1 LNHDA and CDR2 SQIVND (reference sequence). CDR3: CASSMNSYNEQFF. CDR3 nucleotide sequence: TGTGCCAGTAGTATGAACTCTTACAATGAGCAGTTCTTC.

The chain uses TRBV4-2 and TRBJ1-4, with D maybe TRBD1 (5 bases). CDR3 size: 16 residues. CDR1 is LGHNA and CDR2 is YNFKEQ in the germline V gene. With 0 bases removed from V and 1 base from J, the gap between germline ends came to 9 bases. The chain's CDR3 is CASSQEGVRTNEKLFF. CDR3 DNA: TGTGCCAGCAGCCAAGAAGGGGTTAGAACTAATGAAAAACTGTTTTTT.

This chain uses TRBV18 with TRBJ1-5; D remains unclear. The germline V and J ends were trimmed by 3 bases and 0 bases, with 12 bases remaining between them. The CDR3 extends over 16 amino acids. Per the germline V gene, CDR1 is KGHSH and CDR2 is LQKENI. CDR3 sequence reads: CASSPRDTFSNQPQHF. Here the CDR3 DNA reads TGTGCCAGCTCACCGAGAGACACCTTTAGCAATCAGCCCCAGCATTTT.

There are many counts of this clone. The CDR3 DNA reads TGTGCCAGCAGCGATCGGACTAGTTACTACAATGAGCAGTTCTTC. Translated: CASSDRTSYYNEQFF. The chain employs TRBV5-6 and TRBJ2-1, with 7 bases lining up with TRBD2. The ends lost 4 bases at V and 3 bases at J; junction bases unmatched: 7. Germline CDR1 and CDR2: SGHDT and YYEEEE. The CDR3 has 15 residues.

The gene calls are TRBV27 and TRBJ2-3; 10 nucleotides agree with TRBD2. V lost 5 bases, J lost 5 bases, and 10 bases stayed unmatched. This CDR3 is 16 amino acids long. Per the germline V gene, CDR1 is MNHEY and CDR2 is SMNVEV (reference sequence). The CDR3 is CASSNLAGAMGDTQYF. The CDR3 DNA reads TGTGCCAGCAGTAACCTAGCGGGGGCCATGGGAGATACGCAGTATTTT.

CDR3 sequence: CASRADIGYTF. CDR3 coding DNA: TGTGCCAGCAGGGCGGACATTGGCTACACCTTC. V and J are TRBV2 and TRBJ1-2, with a weak D call TRBD1 (5 bases). Germline values: CDR1 SNHLY, CDR2 FYNNEI. The V end lost 6 bases, the J end lost 7 bases, and 9 bases lay between the germline ends. The CDR3 sequence is 11 residues long.

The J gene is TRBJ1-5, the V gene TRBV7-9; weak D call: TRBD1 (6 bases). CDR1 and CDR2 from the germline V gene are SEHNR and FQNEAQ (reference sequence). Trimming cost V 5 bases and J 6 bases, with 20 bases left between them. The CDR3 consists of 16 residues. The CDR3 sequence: CASSLEPGGAGQPQHF. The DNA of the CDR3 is TGTGCCAGCAGCCTAGAGCCGGGGGGCGCGGGTCAGCCCCAGCATTTT.